This is a list of T cell receptor beta chains from one sample in a study of OX40 agonist ivuxolimab in advanced cancers. Clones were read by immunoSEQ multiplex PCR, and TCRdb kept only the in-frame ones, dropping some. Found here are fewer than 35,000 clones, 80% to 90% of them singletons; the top ten hold less than 20%. The sample in question was CD4+ or CD8+ T cells sorted from blood, obtained in a trial of the OX40 agonist ivuxolimab. These receptors came from an adult with an advanced solid tumor such as melanoma, head and neck, liver or kidney cancer. CDR3s include the opening cysteine and the closing phenylalanine or tryptophan. Fields, in order: CDR3 length, V gene, J gene, clone size, D gene, CDR3 protein, CDR3 DNA. A D gene is named only where the DNA matches it firmly. The size entry is marked missing in some rows and otherwise reads once, few, many or a size class.

>18|TRBV5-4|TRBJ2-5|few|TRBD2
CASSPGGAGGRAAETQYF
TGTGCCAGCAGCCCCGGGGGAGCGGGGGGTCGTGCTGCAGAGACCCAGTACTTC
>15|TRBV5-1|TRBJ1-4|-|TRBD1
CASSFGTGDHEKLFF
TGCGCCAGCAGCTTTGGGACAGGGGACCATGAAAAACTGTTTTTT
>11|TRBV6-1|TRBJ1-1|-|-
CASRQNTEAFF
TGTGCCAGCAGGCAGAACACTGAAGCTTTCTTT
>19|TRBV5-1|TRBJ2-7|-|TRBD2
CASSPGLAGGPTWTYEQYF
TGCGCCAGCAGCCCGGGACTAGCGGGAGGACCCACCTGGACCTACGAGCAGTACTTC
>17|TRBV5-1|TRBJ1-1|-|TRBD1
CASSSGGGPLFNTEAFF
TGCGCCAGCAGCTCAGGGGGCGGGCCCCTCTTCAACACTGAAGCTTTCTTT
>19|TRBV19|TRBJ2-2|few|TRBD2
CASSSFSASGRGNTGELFF
TGTGCCAGTAGCTCGTTTTCGGCTAGCGGGAGAGGTAACACCGGGGAGCTGTTTTTT
>13|TRBV29-1|TRBJ2-6|-|-
CSVGSSGANVLTF
TGCAGCGTAGGTAGCTCTGGGGCCAACGTCCTGACTTTC
>13|TRBV6-6|TRBJ1-5|-|TRBD1
CASSPRGGEPQHF
TGTGCCAGCAGTCCCAGGGGGGGCGAGCCCCAGCATTTT
>12|TRBV5-1|TRBJ2-7|few|-
CASRGDGTEQYF
TGCGCCTCTAGGGGCGACGGGACCGAGCAGTACTTC
>12|TRBV2|TRBJ2-2|-|-
CASSLVTGELFF
TGTGCCAGCAGTCTAGTTACCGGGGAGCTGTTTTTT
>17|TRBV7-3|TRBJ2-3|-|TRBD2
CASSSYRWSGETDTQYF
TGTGCCAGCAGCTCTTATCGGTGGAGCGGGGAAACAGATACGCAGTATTTT
>13|TRBV7-6|TRBJ2-7|-|-
CASSLYTMNEQYF
TGTGCCAGCAGCTTATACACTATGAACGAGCAGTACTTC
>15|TRBV27|TRBJ2-7|-|-
CASRPGPQVAYEQYF
TGTGCCAGCAGACCCGGGCCCCAGGTGGCCTACGAGCAGTACTTC
>15|TRBV19|TRBJ2-7|-|TRBD1
CASSISGQGSYEQYF
TGTGCCAGTAGTATCTCGGGACAGGGGTCCTACGAGCAGTACTTC
>13|TRBV7-2|TRBJ2-7|-|-
CASSPQRIGEQYF
TGTGCCAGCAGCCCCCAGCGGATCGGGGAGCAGTACTTC
>14|TRBV10-2|TRBJ2-3|-|-
CASSVASEGDTQYF
TGCGCCAGCAGTGTTGCTAGCGAGGGAGATACGCAGTATTTT
>13|TRBV29-1|TRBJ2-7|once|-
CSASHPGNNEQYF
TGCAGCGCTAGCCACCCAGGGAACAACGAGCAGTACTTC
>14|TRBV19|TRBJ2-5|-|-
CASSQGGGQETQYF
TGTGCCAGTAGCCAAGGGGGGGGGCAAGAGACCCAGTACTTC
>15|TRBV28|TRBJ1-6|-|TRBD1
CASKPDRVNNSPLHF
TGTGCCAGCAAACCGGACAGGGTCAATAATTCACCCCTCCACTTT
>14|TRBV19|TRBJ1-2|-|-
CASSIWQGDYGYTF
TGTGCCAGTAGTATTTGGCAGGGTGACTATGGCTACACCTTC
>16|TRBV10-1|TRBJ2-1|-|TRBD2
CASSELSGRGYNEQFF
TGCGCCAGCAGTGAGCTGAGCGGGAGAGGGTACAATGAGCAGTTCTTC
>17|TRBV18|TRBJ1-5|few|-
CASSPTPGTKGNQPQHF
TGTGCCAGCTCACCAACTCCAGGGACGAAGGGGAATCAGCCCCAGCATTTT
>15|TRBV6-1|TRBJ2-7|-|-
CASSPRGRPEGEQYF
TGTGCCAGCAGCCCCCGGGGGAGACCCGAGGGGGAGCAGTACTTC
>15|TRBV11-2|TRBJ2-7|once|TRBD2
CASSPSGGGAYEQYF
TGTGCCAGCAGTCCTAGCGGGGGGGGTGCCTACGAGCAGTACTTC
>13|TRBV30|TRBJ1-4|once|-
CAWSLERDEKLFF
TGTGCCTGGAGTCTCGAAAGGGATGAAAAACTGTTTTTT
>14|TRBV28|TRBJ2-5|-|-
CASSGTPQRETQYF
TGTGCCAGCAGCGGGACCCCGCAGAGGGAGACCCAGTACTTC
>15|TRBV5-4|TRBJ2-7|-|-
CASSLDRAVSYEQYF
TGTGCCAGCAGCTTGGATAGGGCAGTCTCCTACGAGCAGTACTTC
>15|TRBV6-6|TRBJ2-1|-|TRBD1
CASRLTGGPYNEQFF
TGTGCCAGCAGGCTAACAGGGGGTCCCTACAATGAGCAGTTCTTC
>15|TRBV5-4|TRBJ1-2|few|-
CASSLSKGYVYGYTF
TGTGCCAGCAGCTTGTCAAAGGGTTATGTGTATGGCTACACCTTC
>14|TRBV28|TRBJ1-2|few|TRBD1
CASSGTGTGYGYTF
TGTGCCAGCAGTGGGACAGGGACGGGCTATGGCTACACCTTC
>15|TRBV7-9|TRBJ2-1|-|-
CASSLIGGKDNEQFF
TGTGCCAGCAGCTTAATAGGGGGTAAGGACAATGAGCAGTTCTTC
>15|TRBV4-1|TRBJ1-6|-|-
CASSHQAGMNSPLHF
TGCGCCAGCAGCCACCAGGCAGGGATGAATTCACCCCTCCACTTT
>13|TRBV18|TRBJ2-1|-|-
CASRQGDDNEQFF
TGTGCCAGCCGGCAAGGGGATGACAATGAGCAGTTCTTC
>16|TRBV11-2|TRBJ2-7|-|TRBD1
CASSLGDRVWSYEQYF
TGTGCCAGCAGCTTAGGGGACAGGGTTTGGTCCTACGAGCAGTACTTC
>15|TRBV30|TRBJ2-2|-|TRBD2
CAWRASGGDTGELFF
TGTGCCTGGAGGGCGAGCGGGGGAGACACCGGGGAGCTGTTTTTT
>13|TRBV7-9|TRBJ1-2|few|-
CASSLEVTYGYTF
TGTGCCAGCAGCTTAGAAGTAACCTATGGCTACACCTTC
>15|TRBV4-2|TRBJ1-2|-|-
CASSLTGTASKGYTF
TGTGCCAGCAGCCTAACCGGGACCGCCTCTAAGGGCTACACCTTC
>13|TRBV14|TRBJ2-3|-|TRBD2
CASSDRGVDTQYF
TGTGCCAGCAGCGACCGGGGGGTAGATACGCAGTATTTT
>11|TRBV28|TRBJ2-7|few|-
CASSLNYEQYF
TGTGCCAGCAGTCTGAACTACGAGCAGTACTTC
>14|TRBV30|TRBJ1-1|-|-
CAWSPSLWDTEAFF
TGTGCCTGGAGTCCAAGTCTTTGGGACACTGAAGCTTTCTTT
>16|TRBV7-9|TRBJ2-3|once|TRBD2
CASSILAGASTDTQYF
TGTGCCAGCAGCATACTAGCGGGGGCTAGCACAGATACGCAGTATTTT
>15|TRBV18|TRBJ2-2|few|TRBD1
CASSPGQGVGGELFF
TGTGCCAGCTCACCGGGACAGGGGGTCGGCGGGGAGCTGTTTTTT
>15|TRBV5-1|TRBJ1-3|-|-
CASSSSGVVGNTIYF
TGCGCCAGCAGCTCATCGGGGGTTGTCGGAAACACCATATATTTT
>14|TRBV14|TRBJ1-1|-|-
CASSRLGSGSEAFF
TGTGCCAGCAGCCGCCTTGGGAGTGGGTCTGAAGCTTTCTTT
>15|TRBV19|TRBJ2-1|-|TRBD2
CASSKSSGSNNEQFF
TGTGCCAGTAGTAAATCTAGCGGGTCGAACAATGAGCAGTTCTTC
>15|TRBV5-1|TRBJ1-5|-|-
CASSLGGASNQPQHF
TGCGCCAGCAGCTTGGGGGGGGCGAGCAATCAGCCCCAGCATTTT
>16|TRBV30|TRBJ1-5|few|-
CAWMATGRGGNQPQHF
TGTGCCTGGATGGCGACAGGCAGGGGCGGCAATCAGCCCCAGCATTTT
>15|TRBV2|TRBJ1-5|-|TRBD1
CASSGTGGSNQPQHF
TGTGCCAGCAGTGGGACAGGGGGTAGCAATCAGCCCCAGCATTTT
>13|TRBV10-1|TRBJ1-2|few|-
CASSTAPGYGYTF
TGCGCCAGCAGCACGGCCCCGGGCTATGGCTACACCTTC
>15|TRBV2|TRBJ1-5|few|-
CASSEDGGLGQPQHF
TGTGCCAGCAGTGAAGATGGGGGGCTCGGTCAGCCCCAGCATTTT
>12|TRBV7-9|TRBJ1-2|many|-
CASSLDYYGYTF
TGTGCCAGCAGCCTAGACTACTATGGCTACACCTTC
>19|TRBV4-2|TRBJ2-3|-|-
CASSQQKGTQTTSTDTQYF
TGTGCCAGCAGCCAACAAAAGGGGACGCAAACAACTAGCACAGATACGCAGTATTTT
>13|TRBV7-2|TRBJ2-3|-|-
CASSPSRPDTQYF
TGTGCCAGCAGCCCGTCGCGCCCAGATACGCAGTATTTT
>12|TRBV7-9|TRBJ2-7|-|TRBD2
CASSATSDEQYF
TGTGCCAGCAGCGCCACTAGCGACGAGCAGTACTTC
>15|TRBV6-1|TRBJ1-3|-|-
CASSPDGERRNTIYF
TGTGCCAGCAGTCCGGACGGCGAGCGGAGAAACACCATATATTTT
>16|TRBV7-6|TRBJ2-5|once|TRBD1
CASSLTVSGQLETQYF
TGTGCCAGCAGCTTAACTGTATCGGGACAGCTGGAGACCCAGTACTTC
>14|TRBV10-3|TRBJ2-5|-|-
CAISEVWGVETQYF
TGTGCCATCAGTGAGGTTTGGGGGGTGGAGACCCAGTACTTC
>17|TRBV21-1|TRBJ2-1|once|-
CASSKRHLGNSYNEQFF
TGTGCCAGCAGCAAAAGGCACCTAGGAAACTCCTACAATGAGCAGTTCTTC
>15|TRBV7-7|TRBJ2-6|once|-
CASSLTYSGANVLTF
TGTGCCAGCAGCTTGACTTACTCTGGGGCCAACGTCCTGACTTTC
>14|TRBV2|TRBJ1-5|-|-
CASRSEIINQPQHF
TGTGCCAGCAGAAGTGAGATTATCAATCAGCCCCAGCATTTT